These T cell receptor beta chains were read from a single sample in a study of Ad26.COV2.S vaccination and SARS-CoV-2 variants. Sequenced by immunoSEQ multiplex PCR; TCRdb stores in-frame clones only, minus some. The sample has around 380,000 clones; roughly nine tenths are singletons. Material: peripheral blood, obtained in a trial of Ad26.COV2.S vaccine versus placebo. The receptors derive from a person aged 18-65 years who received the Ad26.COV2.S COVID-19 vaccine or a placebo. The CDR3 runs from the conserved cysteine through the conserved F or W. Fields, in order: CDR3 protein, CDR3 length, V gene.

CDR3: CASSGPGRREQYF; length: 13; V: TRBV7-6
CDR3: CASSPGVRTGELFF; length: 14; V: TRBV11-3
CDR3: CASSLDSPWNEQFF; length: 14; V: TRBV5-1
CDR3: CASSYRGGSVWEQYF; length: 15; V: TRBV6-5
CDR3: CASSSGTPYYNEQFF; length: 15; V: TRBV5-4
CDR3: CASSLGRQGNQPQHF; length: 15; V: TRBV7-8
CDR3: CAISESQEVTFF; length: 12; V: TRBV10-3
CDR3: CASGTIAGGSNTGELFF; length: 17; V: TRBV5-1
CDR3: CASSLAMDTSNSPLHF; length: 16; V: TRBV5-6
CDR3: CASRKSGVEKLFF; length: 13; V: TRBV12-3/TRBV12-4
CDR3: CASSPRGTGNSKLFF; length: 15; V: TRBV18
CDR3: CASSSMNRGQDYGYTF; length: 16; V: TRBV7-9
CDR3: CASSTSPRGGSEQYF; length: 15; V: TRBV13
CDR3: CASSSRALNYGYTF; length: 14; V: TRBV27
CDR3: CASGFEYISNEKLFF; length: 15; V: TRBV12-5
CDR3: CASSQWTDSNQPQHF; length: 15; V: TRBV4-3
CDR3: CASSVGTGYEKLFF; length: 14; V: TRBV2